This T cell receptor beta chain appears in the sequencing data of a study of blood T cell repertoires in COVID-19. Overall study context: From T cells, B-cell-depleted T cells, or PBMCs came the material, which was cDNA or gDNA.

The CDR3 has 14 amino acids. The ends were cut back, 8 bases at V and 6 bases at J, with 14 bases in the middle. Germline CDR1 reads MNHEY; CDR2 reads SVGAGI. Original handling: Reference gene primer amplification in the assay estimated nucleated cell counts. Sequencing used immunoSEQ multiplex PCR; TCRdb keeps in-frame clones, though not all of them. V and J calls plus clone size are reproduced from that table; the DNA served to infer D and trimming. Here the sample spans about 180,000 clones, around three quarters being singletons. The chain uses TRBV6-5 and TRBJ1-6, with a weak D call TRBD1 (5 bases). Input material: peripheral blood. The receptor's source is a man between 65 and 85 years old with active or convalescent COVID-19. This CDR3 is CASLPSGFNSPLHF. DNA for the CDR3: TGTGCCAGCCTTCCGTCAGGGTTTAATTCACCCCTCCACTTT.